This TCR beta chain was sequenced for a study of beta chain features in type 1 diabetes. Findings and caveats of the study: Shortening that was moderate but significant affected the TCRB CDR3s of Type 1 diabetes patients in all four CD4+ subsets.

The whole isolated RNA underwent reverse transcription, so sequencing captured expressed TCRB transcripts. Measured with immunoSEQ multiplex PCR; TCRdb has only the in-frame clones, and not every one. Counted here are around 180,000 clones, about 8% occurring once; the ten biggest clones make up about 1%. Sorting that relied on CD45RO/CCR7/CD25/CD127/CD95/CD27 yielded CD4+ naive, central memory, regulatory and stem cell-like memory cells. This clone has just a few counts. Its antigen is currently unknown. Germline assignment: CDR1 SGHRS and CDR2 YFSETQ. The CDR3 is 14 amino acids. Trimming cost V 5 bases and J 3 bases, with 12 bases left between them.

V usage is TRBV5-1 and J usage is TRBJ2-1, with TRBD2 as a possible D gene (6 bases). The clonotype was recovered from a woman in her forties with type 1 diabetes. The sequenced material came from central memory CD4+ T cells from blood. CDR3 bases: TGCGCCAGCAGTATGACGGGAGACTACAATGAGCAGTTCTTC. Its translation is CASSMTGDYNEQFF.